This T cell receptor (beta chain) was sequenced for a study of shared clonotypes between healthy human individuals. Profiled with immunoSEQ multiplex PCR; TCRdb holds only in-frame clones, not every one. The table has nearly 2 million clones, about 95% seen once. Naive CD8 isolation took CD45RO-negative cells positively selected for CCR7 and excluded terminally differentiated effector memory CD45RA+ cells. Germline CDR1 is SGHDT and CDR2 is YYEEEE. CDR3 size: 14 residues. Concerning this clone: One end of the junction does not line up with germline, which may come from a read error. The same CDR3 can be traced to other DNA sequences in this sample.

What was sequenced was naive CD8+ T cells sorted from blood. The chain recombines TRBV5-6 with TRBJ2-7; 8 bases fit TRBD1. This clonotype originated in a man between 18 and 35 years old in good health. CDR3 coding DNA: TGTGCCAGCAGTTTGGGGACAGGCGGCTACGAGCAGTACTTC. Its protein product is CASSLGTGGYEQYF.